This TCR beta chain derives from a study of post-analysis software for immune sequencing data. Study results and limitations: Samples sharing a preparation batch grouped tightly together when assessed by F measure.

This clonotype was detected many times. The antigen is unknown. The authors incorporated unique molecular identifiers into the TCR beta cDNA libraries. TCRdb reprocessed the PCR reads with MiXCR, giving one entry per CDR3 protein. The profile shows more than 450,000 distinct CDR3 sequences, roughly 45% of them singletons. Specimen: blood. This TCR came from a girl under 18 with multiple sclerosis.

The CDR3 coding sequence is TGTGCCAGCAGTTTCGGACAGGGATACGAGCAGTACTTC. Residues: CASSFGQGYEQYF. The chain is built from TRBV12-3 or TRBV12-4 and TRBJ2-7, with TRBD1 identical over 8 bases. J lost 4 bases, V lost 3 bases, and 2 bases had no gene match. This CDR3 has 13 amino acids.